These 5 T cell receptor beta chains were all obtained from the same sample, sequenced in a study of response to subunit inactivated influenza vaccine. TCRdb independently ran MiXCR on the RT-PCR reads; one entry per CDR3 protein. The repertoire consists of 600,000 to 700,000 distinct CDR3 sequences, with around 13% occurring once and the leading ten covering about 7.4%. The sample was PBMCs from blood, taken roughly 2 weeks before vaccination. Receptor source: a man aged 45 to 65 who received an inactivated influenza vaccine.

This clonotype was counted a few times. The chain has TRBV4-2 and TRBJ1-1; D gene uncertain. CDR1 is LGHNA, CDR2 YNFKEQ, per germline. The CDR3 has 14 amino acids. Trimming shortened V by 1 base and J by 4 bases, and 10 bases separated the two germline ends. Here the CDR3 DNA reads TGTGCCAGCAGCCAAGGCCAGTTGGCCACTGAAGCTTTCTTT. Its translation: CASSQGQLATEAFF.

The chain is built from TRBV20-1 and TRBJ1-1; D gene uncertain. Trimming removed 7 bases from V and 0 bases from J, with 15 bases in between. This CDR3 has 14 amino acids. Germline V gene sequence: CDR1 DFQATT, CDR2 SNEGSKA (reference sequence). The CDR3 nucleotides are TGCAGTGTCATAGCGGGAAACATGAACACTGAAGCTTTCTTT. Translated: CSVIAGNMNTEAFF.

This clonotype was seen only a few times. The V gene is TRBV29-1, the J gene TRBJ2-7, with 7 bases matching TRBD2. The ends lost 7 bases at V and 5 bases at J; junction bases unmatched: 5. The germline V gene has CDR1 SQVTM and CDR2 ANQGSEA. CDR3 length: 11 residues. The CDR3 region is CSAGGYDEQYF. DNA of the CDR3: TGCAGCGCGGGGGGATACGACGAGCAGTACTTC.

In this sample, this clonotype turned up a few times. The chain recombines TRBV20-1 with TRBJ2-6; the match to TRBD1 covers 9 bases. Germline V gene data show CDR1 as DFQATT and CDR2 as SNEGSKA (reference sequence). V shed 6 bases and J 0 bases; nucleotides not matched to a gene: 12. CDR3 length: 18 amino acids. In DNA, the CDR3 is TGCAGTGCCCCGAGGACAGGGGTGAGGCCCTCTGGGGCCAACGTCCTGACTTTC. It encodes CSAPRTGVRPSGANVLTF.

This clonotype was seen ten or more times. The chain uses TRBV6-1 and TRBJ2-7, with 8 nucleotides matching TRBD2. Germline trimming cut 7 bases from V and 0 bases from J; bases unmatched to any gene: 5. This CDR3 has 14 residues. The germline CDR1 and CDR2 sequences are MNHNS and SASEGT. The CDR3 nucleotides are TGTGCCAGCACGCCCGGGGGGGTCTCCTACGAGCAGTACTTC. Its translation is CASTPGGVSYEQYF.